This TCR beta chain was profiled in a study of blood T cell repertoires in COVID-19. The CDR3 has 16 amino acids. Looked up from germline, CDR1 is KGHDR and CDR2 is SFDVKD. V lost 7 bases, J lost 7 bases, and 14 bases stayed unmatched. TCRdb's copy holds only in-frame clones and misses some; the assay was immunoSEQ multiplex PCR. The sample lists 140,000 to 150,000 clones, roughly nine tenths occurring once. J is TRBJ2-1 and V is TRBV24-1; TRBD2 aligns across 8 bases. The sequenced sample consisted of peripheral blood. This TCR was sampled from a man between 18 and 29 years old with COVID-19, enrolled during active disease. The CDR3 DNA is TGTGCCACCAGCCCTTCCTACGGGAGGGCCTCTAATGAGCAGTTCTTC. This gives the protein CATSPSYGRASNEQFF.